The entry below describes one T cell receptor (beta chain). Its antigen is unknown. Measured with immunoSEQ multiplex PCR; TCRdb has only the in-frame clones, and not every one. The repertoire holds about 40,000 clones, with approximately 80% as singletons. V trimming: 6 bases; J trimming: 11 bases; junction bases outside the gene matches: 7. This CDR3 spans 13 amino acids. CDR1 and CDR2 from the germline V gene are MNHEY and SVGAGI. The entry originates in a study of a mutant IDH1 vaccine in newly diagnosed glioma. For the study at large: The vaccination schedule gave patients eight doses in weeks 1, 3, 5, 7, 11, 15, 19 and 23. Vaccination followed radiotherapy alone by 4-6 weeks, or accompanied temozolomide cycles. Most patients had radiochemotherapy with temozolomide before enrollment; others had one alone.

Time point defined: week 11, during vaccination. Every vaccination contained 300 ug of the mutant IDH1 20-mer peptide and was paired with topical imiquimod. This chain connects TRBV6-5 to TRBJ1-4; TRBD1 matches 9 bases. Sample: peripheral blood mononuclear cells (PBMCs), taken from a glioma patient whose treatment included an IDH1 peptide vaccine. The TCR comes from a woman in her twenties or thirties with glioma. Some clones in this sample may be carry-over from other donors' samples. The CDR3 DNA is TGTGCCAGCAGGGAACAGGGGGCGTCTAAACTGTTTTTT. It specifies CASREQGASKLFF.